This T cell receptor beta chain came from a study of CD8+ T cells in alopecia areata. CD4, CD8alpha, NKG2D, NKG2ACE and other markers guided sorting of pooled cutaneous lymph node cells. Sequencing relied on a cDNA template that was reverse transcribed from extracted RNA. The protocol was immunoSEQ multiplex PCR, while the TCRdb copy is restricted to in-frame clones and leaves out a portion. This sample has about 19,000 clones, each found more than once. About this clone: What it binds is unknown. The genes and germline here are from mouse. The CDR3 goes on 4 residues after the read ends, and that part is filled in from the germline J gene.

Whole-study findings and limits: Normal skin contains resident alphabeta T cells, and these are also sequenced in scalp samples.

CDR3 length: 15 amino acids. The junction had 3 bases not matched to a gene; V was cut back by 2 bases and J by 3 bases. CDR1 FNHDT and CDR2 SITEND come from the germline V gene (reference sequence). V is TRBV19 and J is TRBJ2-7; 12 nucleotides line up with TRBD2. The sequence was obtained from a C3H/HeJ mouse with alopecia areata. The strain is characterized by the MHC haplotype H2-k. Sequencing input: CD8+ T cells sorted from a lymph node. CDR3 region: CASSIGTGGSYEQYF. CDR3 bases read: TGTGCCAGCAGTATCGGGACTGGGGGGAGCTAT.